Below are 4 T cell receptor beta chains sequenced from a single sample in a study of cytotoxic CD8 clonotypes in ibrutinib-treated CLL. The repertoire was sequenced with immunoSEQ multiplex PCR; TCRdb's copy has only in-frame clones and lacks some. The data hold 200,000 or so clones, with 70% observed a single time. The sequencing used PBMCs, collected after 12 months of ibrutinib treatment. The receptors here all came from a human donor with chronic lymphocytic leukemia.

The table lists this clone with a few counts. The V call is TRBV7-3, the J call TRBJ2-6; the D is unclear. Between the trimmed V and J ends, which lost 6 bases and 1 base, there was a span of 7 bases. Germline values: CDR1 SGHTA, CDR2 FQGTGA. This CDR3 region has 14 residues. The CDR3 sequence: CASSSSSGANVLTF. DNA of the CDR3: TGTGCCAGCAGTAGTTCGTCTGGGGCCAACGTCCTGACTTTC.

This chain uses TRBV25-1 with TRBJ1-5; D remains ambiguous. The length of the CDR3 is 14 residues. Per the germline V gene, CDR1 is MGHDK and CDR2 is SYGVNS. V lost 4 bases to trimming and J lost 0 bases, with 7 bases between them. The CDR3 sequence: CASSATYSNQPQHF. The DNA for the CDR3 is TGTGCCAGCAGTGCCACATATAGCAATCAGCCCCAGCATTTT.

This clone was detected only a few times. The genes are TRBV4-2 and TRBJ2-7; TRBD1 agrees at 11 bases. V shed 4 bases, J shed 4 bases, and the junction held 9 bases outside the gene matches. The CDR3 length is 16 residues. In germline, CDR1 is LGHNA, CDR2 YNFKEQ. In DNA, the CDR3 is TGTGCCAGCAGCCCCAGGACAGGGGGCGATTGGTACGAGCAGTACTTC. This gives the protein CASSPRTGGDWYEQYF.

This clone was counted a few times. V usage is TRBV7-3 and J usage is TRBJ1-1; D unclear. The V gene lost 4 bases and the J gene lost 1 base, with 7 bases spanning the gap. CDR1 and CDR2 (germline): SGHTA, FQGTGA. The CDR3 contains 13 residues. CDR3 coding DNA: TGTGCCAGCAGCTCGGGGTCGAACACTGAAGCTTTCTTT. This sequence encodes CASSSGSNTEAFF. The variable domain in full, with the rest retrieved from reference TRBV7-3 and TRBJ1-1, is GAGVSQTPSNKVTEKGKYVELRCDPISGHTALYWYRQSLGQGPEFLIYFQGTGAADDSGLPNDRFFAVRPEGSVSTLKIQRTERGDSAVYLCASSSGSNTEAFFGQGTRLTVV.